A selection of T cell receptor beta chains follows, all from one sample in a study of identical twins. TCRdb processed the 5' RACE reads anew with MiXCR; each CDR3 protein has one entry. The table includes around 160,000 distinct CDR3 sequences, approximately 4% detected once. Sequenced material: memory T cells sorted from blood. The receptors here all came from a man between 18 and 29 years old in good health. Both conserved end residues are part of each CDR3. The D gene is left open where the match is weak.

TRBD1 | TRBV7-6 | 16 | CASSLGSGTGGYEQYF
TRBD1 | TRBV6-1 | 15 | CASRKGGQPNTEAFF
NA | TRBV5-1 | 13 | CASSPTGRTEAFF
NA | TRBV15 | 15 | CATSRDPTRAHEQFF
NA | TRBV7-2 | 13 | CASSLVGIGGQYF
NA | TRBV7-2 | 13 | CASSSRRDSPLHF
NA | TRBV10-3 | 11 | CAIRGMDTQYF
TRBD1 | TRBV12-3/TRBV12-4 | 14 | CASSSRQGATEAFF
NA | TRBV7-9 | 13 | CASSQGVNTEAFF
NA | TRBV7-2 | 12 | CASSLVGEKLFF
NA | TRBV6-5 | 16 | CASSYGGGTGANVLTF
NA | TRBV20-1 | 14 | CLAGEGQPNSPLHF
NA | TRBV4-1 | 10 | CASGGFEQFF
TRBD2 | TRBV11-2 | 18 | CASSLSRILAGDTGELFF
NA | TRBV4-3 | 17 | CASSQEFGGVGTGELFF
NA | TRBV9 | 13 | CASSVAAGRGYTF
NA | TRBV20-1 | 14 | CNAPLGGKGEKLFF
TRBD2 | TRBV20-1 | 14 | CSAKPSGIYNEQFF
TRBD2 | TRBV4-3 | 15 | CASSQDSGKANEQFF
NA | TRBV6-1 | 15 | CASSVAGPPNQPQHF
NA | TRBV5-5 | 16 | CASSSSALEWHQPQHF
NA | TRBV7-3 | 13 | CASSRTPQETQYF
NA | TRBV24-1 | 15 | CATRSAEGDINEQFF
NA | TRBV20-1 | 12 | CSANEGNYGYTF
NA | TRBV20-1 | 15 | CSASPGNPGANEQFF
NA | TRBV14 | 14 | CASSLLGDSSPLHF
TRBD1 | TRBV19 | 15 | CASSTWTGGNTEAFF
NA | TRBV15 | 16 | CATSRGDGERSDEQYF
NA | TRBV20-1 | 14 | CSAREPGSDTEAFF
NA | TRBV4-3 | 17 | CASSQDLSGMAQETQYF
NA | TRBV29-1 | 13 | CSVVPGHLETQYF
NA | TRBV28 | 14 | CASSSQAAVTGYTF